Sequencing of this T cell receptor (beta chain) was carried out in a study of T cells in Graves' hyperthyroidism and ophthalmopathy. Points from the study as a whole: Blood shared most expanded thyroid clonotypes above 0.001.

A word on this clonotype: Its antigen is as yet unknown.

Regions amplified from RNA transcripts were the TCR beta CDR3 regions. Researchers ran a first-round RT-PCR on the TCR CDR3 using the HTBI primer set. TCRdb reprocessed the multiplex PCR reads via MiXCR and lists one record per CDR3 protein. The sample shows more than 450,000 distinct CDR3 sequences, 15% to 20% of them seen only once. A patient was excluded if there was uncontrolled infection, other autoimmune disease, pregnancy or lactation. Together with thyroid ultrasound, orbital computed tomography, serum thyroxine and TRAb, clinical symptoms were used for diagnoses. Germline-derived CDR1 and CDR2 are SQVTM and ANQGSEA. Trimming stripped 3 bases from V and 6 bases from J, with 13 bases between. The CDR3 length is 13 residues.

The clonotype was recovered from a man aged 35-49 years with Graves' ophthalmopathy. The V gene is TRBV29-1, the J gene TRBJ2-3; D tentatively fits TRBD1 or TRBD2 (5 bases each). The sample was blood. The CDR3 sequence is CSVERAPGDTQYF. The CDR3 nucleotides read TGCAGCGTTGAGAGGGCCCCAGGGGATACGCAGTATTTT.